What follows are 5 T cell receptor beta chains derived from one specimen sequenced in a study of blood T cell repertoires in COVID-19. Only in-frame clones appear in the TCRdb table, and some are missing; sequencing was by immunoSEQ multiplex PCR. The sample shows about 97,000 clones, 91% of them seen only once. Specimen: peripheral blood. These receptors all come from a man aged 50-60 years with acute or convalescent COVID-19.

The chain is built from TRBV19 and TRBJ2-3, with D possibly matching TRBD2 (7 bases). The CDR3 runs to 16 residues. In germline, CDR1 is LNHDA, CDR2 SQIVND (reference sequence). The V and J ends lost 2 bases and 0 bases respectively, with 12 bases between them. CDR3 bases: TGTGCCAGTAGTATACCGGGGGGCGTTAGCACAGATACGCAGTATTTT. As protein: CASSIPGGVSTDTQYF.

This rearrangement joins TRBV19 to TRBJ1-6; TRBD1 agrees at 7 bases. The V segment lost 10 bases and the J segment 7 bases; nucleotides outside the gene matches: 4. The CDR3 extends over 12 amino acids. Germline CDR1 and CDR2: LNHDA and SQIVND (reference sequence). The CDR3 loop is CAIGTANSPLHF. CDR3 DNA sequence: TGTGCCATAGGGACAGCGAATTCACCCCTCCACTTT. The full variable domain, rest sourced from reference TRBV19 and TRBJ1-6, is DGGITQSPKYLFRKEGQNVTLSCEQNLNHDAMYWYRQDPGQGLRLIYYSQIVNDFQKGDIAEGYSVSREKKESFPLTVTSAQKNPTAFYLCAIGTANSPLHFGNGTRLTVT.

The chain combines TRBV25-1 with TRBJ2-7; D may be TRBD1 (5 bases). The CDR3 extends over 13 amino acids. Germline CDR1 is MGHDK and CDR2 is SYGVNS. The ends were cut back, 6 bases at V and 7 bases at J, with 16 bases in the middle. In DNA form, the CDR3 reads TGTGCCAGCAGAGCCGGGCAGGGTGAAGAGCAGTACTTC. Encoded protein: CASRAGQGEEQYF.

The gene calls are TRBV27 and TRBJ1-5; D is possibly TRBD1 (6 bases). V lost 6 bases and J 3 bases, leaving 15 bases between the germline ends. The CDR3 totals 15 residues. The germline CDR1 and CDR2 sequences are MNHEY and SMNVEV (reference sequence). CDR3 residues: CASSDQGPSNQPQHF. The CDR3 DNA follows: TGTGCCAGCAGCGACCAGGGGCCCTCCAATCAGCCCCAGCATTTT.

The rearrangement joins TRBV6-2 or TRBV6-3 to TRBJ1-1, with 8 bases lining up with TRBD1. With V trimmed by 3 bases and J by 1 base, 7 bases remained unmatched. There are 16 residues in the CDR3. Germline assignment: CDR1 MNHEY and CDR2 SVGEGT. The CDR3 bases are TGTGCCAGCAGTTATACGACAGGGGCCTGGAACACTGAAGCTTTCTTT. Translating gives CASSYTTGAWNTEAFF.